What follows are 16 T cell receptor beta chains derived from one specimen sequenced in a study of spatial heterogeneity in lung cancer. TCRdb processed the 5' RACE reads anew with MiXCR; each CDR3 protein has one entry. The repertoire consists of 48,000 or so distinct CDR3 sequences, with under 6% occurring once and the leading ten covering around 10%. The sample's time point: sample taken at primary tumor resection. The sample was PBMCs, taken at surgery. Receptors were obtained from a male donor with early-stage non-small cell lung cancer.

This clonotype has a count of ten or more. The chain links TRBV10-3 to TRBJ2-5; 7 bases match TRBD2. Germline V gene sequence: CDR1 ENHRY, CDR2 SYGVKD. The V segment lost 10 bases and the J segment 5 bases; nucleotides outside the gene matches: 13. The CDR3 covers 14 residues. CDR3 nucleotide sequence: TGTGCCACCGCCGTAACGGGGGGAGAGGAGACCCAGTACTTC. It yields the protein CATAVTGGEETQYF.

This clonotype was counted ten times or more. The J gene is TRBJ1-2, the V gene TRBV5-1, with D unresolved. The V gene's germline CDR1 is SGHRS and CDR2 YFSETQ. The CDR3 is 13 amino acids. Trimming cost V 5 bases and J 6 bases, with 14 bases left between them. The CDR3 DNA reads TGCGCCAGCAGTGAAAGGGAAGCAAATGGCTACACCTTC. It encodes CASSEREANGYTF.

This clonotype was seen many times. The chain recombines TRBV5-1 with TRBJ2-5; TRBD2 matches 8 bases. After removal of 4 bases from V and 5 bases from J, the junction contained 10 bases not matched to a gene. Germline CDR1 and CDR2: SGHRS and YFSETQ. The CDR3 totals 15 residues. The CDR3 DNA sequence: TGCGCCAGCAGCAGATCCGGGACTAGGTTGGAGACCCAGTACTTC. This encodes CASSRSGTRLETQYF.

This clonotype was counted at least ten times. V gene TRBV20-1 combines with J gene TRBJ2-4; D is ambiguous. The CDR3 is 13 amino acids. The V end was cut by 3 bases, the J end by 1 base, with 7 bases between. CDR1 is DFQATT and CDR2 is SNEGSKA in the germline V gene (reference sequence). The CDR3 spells CSARIWAKNIQYF. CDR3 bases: TGCAGTGCTAGGATTTGGGCCAAAAACATTCAGTACTTC.

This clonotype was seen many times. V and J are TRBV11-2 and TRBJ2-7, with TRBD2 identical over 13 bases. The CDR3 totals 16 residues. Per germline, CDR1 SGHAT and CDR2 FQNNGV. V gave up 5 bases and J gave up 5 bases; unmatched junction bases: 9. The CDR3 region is CASSPRLAGGFHEQYF. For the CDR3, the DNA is TGTGCCAGCAGCCCCCGACTAGCGGGAGGCTTCCACGAGCAGTACTTC.

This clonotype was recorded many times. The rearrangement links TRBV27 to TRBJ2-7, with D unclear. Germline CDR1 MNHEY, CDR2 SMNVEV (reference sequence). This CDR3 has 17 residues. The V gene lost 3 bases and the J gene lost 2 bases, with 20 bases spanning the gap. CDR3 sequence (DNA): TGTGCCAGCAGTTTTGTCTCTAGTCTAGACCGCCCCTACGAGCAGTACTTC. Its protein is CASSFVSSLDRPYEQYF.

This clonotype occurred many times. Here the CDR3 reads CASSYQEDYGYTF. Here the CDR3 DNA reads TGTGCCAGCAGTTATCAGGAAGACTATGGCTACACCTTC. The V and J genes are TRBV6-6 and TRBJ1-2; D is ambiguous. Germline V gene data show CDR1 as MNHNY and CDR2 as SVGAGI (reference sequence). Trimming pared 3 bases from V and 3 bases from J, leaving 8 bases between. The CDR3 runs to 13 residues.

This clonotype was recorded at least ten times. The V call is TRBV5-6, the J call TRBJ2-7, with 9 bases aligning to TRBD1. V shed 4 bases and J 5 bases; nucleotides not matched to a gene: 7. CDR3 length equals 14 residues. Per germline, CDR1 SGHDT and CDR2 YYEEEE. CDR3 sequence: CASSLQGQGHEQYF. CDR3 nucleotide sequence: TGTGCCAGCAGCCTCCAGGGACAGGGCCACGAGCAGTACTTC.

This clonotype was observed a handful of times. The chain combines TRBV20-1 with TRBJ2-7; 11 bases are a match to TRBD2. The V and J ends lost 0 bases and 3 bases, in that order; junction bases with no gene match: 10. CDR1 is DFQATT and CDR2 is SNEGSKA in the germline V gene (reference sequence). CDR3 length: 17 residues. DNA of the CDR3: TGCAGTGCTAGAGAGAAATCCGTAGGGACTAGCGGCTACGAGCAGTACTTC. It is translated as CSAREKSVGTSGYEQYF.

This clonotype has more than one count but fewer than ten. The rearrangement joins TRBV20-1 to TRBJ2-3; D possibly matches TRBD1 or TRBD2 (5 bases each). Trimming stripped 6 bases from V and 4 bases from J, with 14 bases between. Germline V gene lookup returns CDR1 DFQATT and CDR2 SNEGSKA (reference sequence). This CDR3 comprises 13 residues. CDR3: CSALPGRPDTQYF. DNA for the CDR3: TGCAGTGCCCTCCCGGGACGACCAGATACGCAGTATTTT.

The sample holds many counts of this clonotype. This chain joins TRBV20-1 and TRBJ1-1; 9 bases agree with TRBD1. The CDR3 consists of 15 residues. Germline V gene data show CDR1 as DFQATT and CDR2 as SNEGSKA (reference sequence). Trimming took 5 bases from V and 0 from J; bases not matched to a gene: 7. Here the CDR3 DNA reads TGCAGTGCTTCGGACAGGGGAACCATGAACACTGAAGCTTTCTTT. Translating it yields CSASDRGTMNTEAFF.

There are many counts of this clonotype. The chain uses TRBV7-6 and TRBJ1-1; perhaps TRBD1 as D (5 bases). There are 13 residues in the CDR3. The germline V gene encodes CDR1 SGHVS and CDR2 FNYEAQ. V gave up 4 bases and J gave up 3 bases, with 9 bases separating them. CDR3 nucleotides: TGTGCCAGCAGCTCGGTAGGGGACACTGAAGCTTTCTTT. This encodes CASSSVGDTEAFF.

Written as DNA, the CDR3 is TGTGCCAGCAGCCGTGGGGGAAACGAGCAGTACTTC. Its translation is CASSRGGNEQYF. The rearrangement links TRBV3-1 to TRBJ2-7; D could derive from TRBD1 or TRBD2 (5 bases each). This CDR3 spans 12 amino acids. V lost 4 bases and J lost 5, with 9 bases in between. Germline CDR1 reads LGHDT; CDR2 reads YNNKEL (reference sequence).

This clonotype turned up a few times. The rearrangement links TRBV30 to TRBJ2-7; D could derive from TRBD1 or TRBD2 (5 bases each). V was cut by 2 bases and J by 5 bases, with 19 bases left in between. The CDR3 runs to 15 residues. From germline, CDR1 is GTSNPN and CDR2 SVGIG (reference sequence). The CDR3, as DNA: TGTGCCTGGAGTCATTTCCGAGCCCGGGACCACGAGCAGTACTTC. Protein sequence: CAWSHFRARDHEQYF.

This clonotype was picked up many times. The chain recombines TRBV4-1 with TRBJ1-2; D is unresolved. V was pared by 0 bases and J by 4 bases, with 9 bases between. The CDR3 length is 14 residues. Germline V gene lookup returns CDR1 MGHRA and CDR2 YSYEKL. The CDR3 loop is CASSQDRRAYGYTF. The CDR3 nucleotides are TGCGCCAGCAGCCAAGACAGGAGGGCCTATGGCTACACCTTC.

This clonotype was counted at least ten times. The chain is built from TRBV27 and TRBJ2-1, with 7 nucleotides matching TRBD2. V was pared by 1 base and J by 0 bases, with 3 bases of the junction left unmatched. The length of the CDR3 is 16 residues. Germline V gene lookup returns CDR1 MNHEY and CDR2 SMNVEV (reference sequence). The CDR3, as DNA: TGTGCCAGCAGTTTATTAGGCGGGAGCTCCTACAATGAGCAGTTCTTC. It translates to CASSLLGGSSYNEQFF.